This section outlines one TCR beta chain sequence together with its context. Its antigen is undetermined. This sample was included in a study of cytomegalovirus exposure and HLA in healthy donors. Whole-study results and caveats: Earlier findings revealed that most TCR beta V segments proved productive either about 87% or about 30% of the time. Another analysis was done later, and it associated more than 15,000 TCR beta sequences with HLA alleles at 0.05 false discovery rate. Equally common other TCR beta chains were less clonally expanded than HLA-associated ones, a later analysis found.

Primers for the PCR totalled 60 Vbeta and 13 Jbeta. Here immunoSEQ multiplex PCR was the method, and the copy in TCRdb shows in-frame clones only, minus some. This sample has around 150,000 clones, with 82% found just once. This CDR3 contains 11 residues. V lost 7 bases to trimming and J lost 6 bases, with 11 bases between them. The germline gives CDR1 SQVTM, CDR2 ANQGSEA. This TCR derives from a woman between 50 and 59 years old in good health and CMV-seropositive. The genes are TRBV29-1 and TRBJ2-3, with unresolved D. Sequencing used PBMCs. In DNA, the CDR3 is TGCAGCGGTAGTGTGGGCGATACGCAGTATTTT. This encodes CSGSVGDTQYF.